The T cell receptor beta chain described here comes from a study of identical twins. In this sample, this clonotype turned up a few times. Its antigen is unknown. The ends were cut back, 4 bases at V and 1 base at J, with 12 bases in the middle. Germline V gene sequence: CDR1 SGHDT, CDR2 YYEEEE. The CDR3 is 14 amino acids. TCRdb processed the 5' RACE reads anew with MiXCR; each CDR3 protein has one entry. This table has approximately 620,000 distinct CDR3 sequences, more than 6.5% appearing once. Notes on the study in general: Within twin pairs, the out-of-frame alpha sequences they shared showed excess low generation probability. Abundant cord blood beta clonotypes carried fewer insertions; memory repertoires showed none.

These data also featured in a second study, about yellow fever vaccine responses in identical twins.

This TCR came from a woman aged 18 to 35 in good health. V gene TRBV5-6 combines with J gene TRBJ2-7, with D perhaps matching TRBD2 (6 bases). The sequenced sample was PBMCs. For the CDR3, the DNA is TGTGCCAGCAGCGTATGGGACTTGTCCTACGAGCAGTACTTC. Protein product: CASSVWDLSYEQYF. Combining the CDR3 with reference TRBV5-6 and TRBJ2-7 gives the whole variable domain DAGVTQSPTHLIKTRGQQVTLRCSPKSGHDTVSWYQQALGQGPQFIFQYYEEEERQRGNFPDRFSGHQFPNYSSELNVNALLLGDSALYLCASSVWDLSYEQYFGPGTRLTVT.